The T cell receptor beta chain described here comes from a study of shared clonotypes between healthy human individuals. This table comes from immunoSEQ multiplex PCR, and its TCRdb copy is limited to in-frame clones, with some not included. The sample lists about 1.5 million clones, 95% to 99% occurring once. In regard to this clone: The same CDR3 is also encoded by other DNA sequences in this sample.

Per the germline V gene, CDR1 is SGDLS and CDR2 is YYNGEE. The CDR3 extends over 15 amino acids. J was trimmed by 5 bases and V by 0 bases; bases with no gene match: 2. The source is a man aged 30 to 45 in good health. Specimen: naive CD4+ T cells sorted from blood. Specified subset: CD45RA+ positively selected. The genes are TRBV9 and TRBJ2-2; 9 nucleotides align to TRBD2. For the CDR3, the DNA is TGTGCCAGCAGCGTAGTAGCGGGAGCGACCGGGGAGCTGTTTTTT. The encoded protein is CASSVVAGATGELFF. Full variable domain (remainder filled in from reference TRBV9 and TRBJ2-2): DSGVTQTPKHLITATGQRVTLRCSPRSGDLSVYWYQQSLDQGLQFLIQYYNGEERAKGNILERFSAQQFPDLHSELNLSSLELGDSALYFCASSVVAGATGELFFGEGSRLTVL.